The next 32 T cell receptor beta chains were all read from a single sample in a study of chemoradiotherapy in HPV16-positive cancers. Here immunoSEQ multiplex PCR was the method, and the copy in TCRdb shows in-frame clones only, minus some. The sample has fewer than 2,000 clones, over 75% seen once. The source was tumor tissue, collected from a patient who underwent chemoradiotherapy. Receptor source: a human donor with HPV-associated anogenital cancer.

This rearrangement joins TRBV6-4 to TRBJ2-7, with 8 bases that match TRBD2. The V and J ends lost 8 bases and 1 base, in that order; junction bases with no gene match: 4. The germline V gene encodes CDR1 MRHNA and CDR2 SNTAGT. The CDR3 is made up of 13 amino acids. The CDR3 spells CASLRGASYEQYF. The CDR3 DNA follows: TGTGCCAGCCTGCGGGGGGCTTCCTACGAGCAGTACTTC.

Points on this clone: One base away lies a much larger clone, so this may be a sequencing read error. The chain joins TRBV14 to TRBJ1-6; D unresolved. The CDR3 loop spans 15 amino acids. Germline values: CDR1 SGHDN, CDR2 FVKESK. CDR3 residues: CASNQVRQVESPLHF. In nucleotides, the CDR3 is TGTGCCAGCAACCAAGTAAGGCAGGTAGAATCACCCCTCCACTTT.

The V call is TRBV2, the J call TRBJ1-1; 9 nucleotides align to TRBD1. The junction had 3 bases not matched to a gene; V was cut back by 4 bases and J by 0 bases. The CDR3 consists of 15 residues. CDR1 and CDR2 (germline): SNHLY, FYNNEI. The CDR3 sequence: CASSAGTGMNTEAFF. In DNA, the CDR3 is TGTGCCAGCAGTGCCGGGACAGGGATGAACACTGAAGCTTTCTTT.

The rearrangement links TRBV29-1 to TRBJ2-2; no reliable D call. CDR3 length equals 11 residues. Per the germline V gene, CDR1 is SQVTM and CDR2 is ANQGSEA. Trimming removed 4 bases from V and 8 bases from J, with 8 bases in between. CDR3 sequence: CSVGVAGELFF. CDR3 bases: TGCAGCGTTGGAGTGGCTGGGGAGCTGTTTTTT.

The V gene is TRBV6-1, the J gene TRBJ1-6; TRBD1 matches at 9 bases. CDR1 MNHNS and CDR2 SASEGT come from the germline V gene. The CDR3 is made up of 16 amino acids. V lost 3 bases to trimming and J lost 5 bases; unmatched junction nucleotides: 5. CDR3 nucleotide sequence: TGTGCCAGCAGTGATGGGAGGGACAGGGATAATTCACCCCTCCACTTT. Protein sequence: CASSDGRDRDNSPLHF.

By share, this clone ranks as large. The rearrangement uses TRBV6-5 and TRBJ2-7; 12 positions match TRBD2. V lost 8 bases to trimming and J lost 3 bases; unmatched junction nucleotides: 2. The CDR3 is 13 amino acids. Per the germline V gene, CDR1 is MNHEY and CDR2 is SVGAGI. CDR3 protein: CASRTSGVYEQYF. DNA for the CDR3: TGTGCCAGCCGGACTAGCGGGGTCTACGAGCAGTACTTC.

In nucleotides, the CDR3 is TGTGCCAGCTCACCAGGAGGGGAAGGCGAGCAGTACTTC. Protein sequence: CASSPGGEGEQYF. V is TRBV18 and J is TRBJ2-7, with D possibly TRBD2 on 6 matching bases. Trimming shortened V by 2 bases and J by 6 bases, and 11 bases separated the two germline ends. Germline CDR1 is KGHSH and CDR2 is LQKENI. The CDR3 has 13 residues.

The chain carries TRBV29-1 and TRBJ2-2; D unresolved. Germline V gene data show CDR1 as SQVTM and CDR2 as ANQGSEA. V dropped 3 bases and J dropped 2 bases, with 7 bases sitting between them. The CDR3 runs to 13 residues. CDR3 in amino acids: CSVDLGNTGELFF. The CDR3 bases are TGCAGCGTTGACTTGGGTAACACCGGGGAGCTGTTTTTT.

This chain uses TRBV27 with TRBJ2-1; TRBD2 matches at 16 bases. Germline lookup yields CDR1 MNHEY and CDR2 SMNVEV (reference sequence). With 5 bases clipped from V and 9 bases from J, the junction kept 13 bases outside the gene matches. The CDR3 has 18 amino acids. The CDR3 DNA sequence: TGTGCCAGCAGTCCCGGGACTAGCGGGAGGGCCGTCTATGGTGAGCAGTTCTTC. This encodes CASSPGTSGRAVYGEQFF.

The chain combines TRBV10-2 with TRBJ2-7; D unclear. Germline assignment: CDR1 WSHSY and CDR2 SAAADI. The CDR3 totals 13 residues. Trimming pared 8 bases from V and 0 bases from J, leaving 11 bases between. The chain's CDR3 is CASESGSSYEQYF. CDR3 DNA: TGCGCCAGCGAGTCCGGGTCCTCCTACGAGCAGTACTTC.

V and J are TRBV7-2 and TRBJ1-1, with D unresolved. This CDR3 contains 13 residues. V shed 5 bases and J shed 10 bases, with 17 bases lying between them. CDR1 and CDR2 from the germline V gene are SGHTA and FQGNSA. The CDR3 coding sequence is TGTGCCAGCAGCCCGAACGGAAGGGAGGGAGCTTTCTTT. Protein product: CASSPNGREGAFF.

Only one count was recorded for this clone. The rearrangement uses TRBV7-9 and TRBJ2-5; 8 bases line up with TRBD1. The V segment lost 5 bases and the J segment 0 bases; nucleotides outside the gene matches: 5. The CDR3 is 15 residues long. CDR1 SEHNR and CDR2 FQNEAQ come from the germline V gene (reference sequence). The CDR3 spells CASSRGQDNQETQYF. The CDR3 nucleotides read TGTGCCAGCAGCCGGGGACAGGATAACCAAGAGACCCAGTACTTC.

The chain combines TRBV5-8 with TRBJ2-2, with 8 bases that match TRBD1. The J segment lost 0 bases and the V segment lost 4 bases, leaving 2 bases of the junction unmatched. This CDR3 has 15 amino acids. Germline V gene data show CDR1 as SGHTS and CDR2 as YDEGEE. CDR3 DNA: TGTGCCAGCAGCGTGGGACAGGCGAACACCGGGGAGCTGTTTTTT. Translation: CASSVGQANTGELFF.

This chain links TRBV19 with TRBJ1-2, with 9 positions matching TRBD1. Germline V gene sequence: CDR1 LNHDA, CDR2 SQIVND (reference sequence). With 6 bases clipped from V and 6 bases from J, the junction kept 8 bases outside the gene matches. CDR3 length: 14 amino acids. CDR3 nucleotides: TGTGCCAGTAGACCCGGGACAGGGATCGATGGCTACACCTTC. This encodes CASRPGTGIDGYTF.

This chain connects TRBV12-5 to TRBJ2-2, with 9 bases that match TRBD1. CDR3 length equals 14 residues. The junction had 3 bases not matched to a gene; V was cut back by 4 bases and J by 6 bases. Germline-derived CDR1 and CDR2 are LGHNT and FRNRAP. The CDR3 DNA reads TGTGCTAGTGGTTCCGGACAGGGGTCCGGGGAGCTGTTTTTT. Its protein product is CASGSGQGSGELFF. The variable domain in full, completed from reference TRBV12-5 and TRBJ2-2, reads DARVTQTPRHKVTEMGQEVTMRCQPILGHNTVFWYRQTMMQGLELLAYFRNRAPLDDSGMPKDRFSAEMPDATLATLKIQPSEPRDSAVYFCASGSGQGSGELFFGEGSRLTVL.

V usage is TRBV15 and J usage is TRBJ2-5; no reliable D call. The ends were cut back, 1 base at V and 3 bases at J, with 6 bases in the middle. Germline V gene sequence: CDR1 LNHNV, CDR2 YYDKDF (reference sequence). The CDR3 totals 13 residues. CDR3 amino acids: CATSRVREETQYF. The DNA of the CDR3 is TGTGCCACCAGCAGAGTTCGGGAAGAGACCCAGTACTTC.

This clone was observed a handful of times. The chain recombines TRBV6-1 with TRBJ2-1; D is possibly TRBD1 or TRBD2 (7 bases each). Germline CDR1 MNHNS, CDR2 SASEGT. This CDR3 is built from 14 residues. Trimming left V 4 bases short and J 6 bases short, with 13 bases between. The CDR3 sequence is CASSAGQRGNEQFF. CDR3 bases: TGTGCCAGCAGTGCGGGACAGCGGGGCAATGAGCAGTTCTTC.

In its sample, this clone was seen a few times. The gene calls are TRBV5-4 and TRBJ1-1; perhaps TRBD1 as D (5 bases). The germline V gene encodes CDR1 SGHNT and CDR2 YYREEE (reference sequence). Trimming cost V 4 bases and J 1 base, with 14 bases left between them. The CDR3 has 15 residues. Written as DNA, the CDR3 is TGTGCCAGCAGCAAACCCGGGACTTCGAACACTGAAGCTTTCTTT. Its translation is CASSKPGTSNTEAFF.

V usage is TRBV6-5 and J usage is TRBJ2-1; D possibly matches TRBD1 or TRBD2 (5 bases each). The CDR3 sequence is 14 residues long. The V and J ends lost 9 bases and 10 bases respectively, with 22 bases between them. Germline loops: CDR1 MNHEY, CDR2 SVGAGI. CDR3 loop: CASRRDPSVSEQFF. The DNA of the CDR3 is TGTGCCAGTCGCCGGGACCCGTCCGTTAGCGAGCAGTTCTTC.

The V and J genes are TRBV29-1 and TRBJ1-3; D is undetermined. Trimming removed 8 bases at V and 0 bases at J, with 11 bases between. CDR3 length: 13 residues. The germline V gene has CDR1 SQVTM and CDR2 ANQGSEA. The CDR3 nucleotides are TGCAGCACCCTGGAGCCCTCTGGAAACACCATATATTTT. This sequence encodes CSTLEPSGNTIYF.

This chain links TRBV11-3 with TRBJ2-1, with D perhaps matching TRBD1 (6 bases). Between the trimmed V and J ends, which lost 2 bases and 6 bases, there was a span of 14 bases. The V gene's germline CDR1 is SGHNT and CDR2 YENEEA. The CDR3 covers 15 residues. The CDR3 sequence: CASSLTGFGGNEQFF. Written as DNA, the CDR3 is TGTGCCAGCAGCTTAACAGGGTTCGGCGGCAATGAGCAGTTCTTC.

The J gene is TRBJ2-1, the V gene TRBV4-1; TRBD2 matches at 16 bases. The CDR3 totals 17 residues. V lost 0 bases to trimming and J lost 8 bases; unmatched junction nucleotides: 4. Germline CDR1 is MGHRA and CDR2 is YSYEKL. CDR3 bases: TGCGCCAGCAGCCAAGATCCGGGACTAGCGGGAGGGGATGAGCAGTTCTTC. Amino acids: CASSQDPGLAGGDEQFF.

This chain uses TRBV6-1 with TRBJ2-7; TRBD1 might be the D (5 bases). Between the trimmed V and J ends, which lost 6 bases and 1 base, there was a span of 13 bases. In germline, CDR1 is MNHNS, CDR2 SASEGT. The CDR3 length is 14 residues. For the CDR3, the DNA is TGTGCCAGCAGCGACGCAGGGTATTCCTACGAGCAGTACTTC. Its translation is CASSDAGYSYEQYF.

The chain's CDR3 is CASSMGTGVNTEAFF. Written as DNA, the CDR3 is TGTGCCAGTAGTATGGGGACAGGGGTGAACACTGAAGCTTTCTTT. The rearrangement links TRBV19 to TRBJ1-1, with TRBD1 identical over 10 bases. The CDR3 length is 15 residues. Germline V gives CDR1 LNHDA, CDR2 SQIVND (reference sequence). With 3 bases clipped from V and 0 bases from J, the junction kept 1 base outside the gene matches.

The V call is TRBV9, the J call TRBJ2-2, with D possibly being TRBD2 (6 bases). In germline, CDR1 is SGDLS, CDR2 YYNGEE. The ends were cut back, 2 bases at V and 1 base at J, with 12 bases in the middle. CDR3 length: 16 residues. CDR3 sequence: CASSVEGRENTGELFF. CDR3 coding DNA: TGTGCCAGCAGCGTCGAGGGGCGGGAGAACACCGGGGAGCTGTTTTTT.

The V and J genes are TRBV5-1 and TRBJ2-1; 11 bases match TRBD2. Germline-derived CDR1 and CDR2 are SGHRS and YFSETQ. The CDR3 spans 18 residues. The V gene end was trimmed by 1 base and the J gene end by 0 bases; junction bases not matched to a gene: 6. The CDR3 coding sequence is TGCGCCAGCAGCTTGACGCTAGCGGGAGGCCGCTCCTACAATGAGCAGTTCTTC. Translation gives CASSLTLAGGRSYNEQFF.

V is TRBV6-5 and J is TRBJ1-6, with 7 bases that match TRBD1. This CDR3 comprises 16 residues. J was trimmed by 9 bases and V by 0 bases; bases with no gene match: 8. Germline-derived CDR1 and CDR2 are MNHEY and SVGAGI. CDR3 in amino acids: CASSYSRQGIGSPLHF. CDR3 nucleotides: TGTGCCAGCAGTTACTCGAGACAGGGTATAGGTTCACCCCTCCACTTT.

The chain uses TRBV15 and TRBJ2-3; no clear D gene. This CDR3 spans 14 amino acids. CDR1 and CDR2 (germline): LNHNV, YYDKDF (reference sequence). V was trimmed by 0 bases and J by 4 bases, leaving 8 bases between them. The CDR3 nucleotides read TGTGCCACCAGCAGAGATCTAGGAGCAGATACGCAGTATTTT. Amino acid sequence: CATSRDLGADTQYF.

The rearrangement links TRBV2 to TRBJ2-5; 10 bases agree with TRBD2. Germline values: CDR1 SNHLY, CDR2 FYNNEI. CDR3 length: 15 amino acids. Trimming removed 5 bases from V and 4 bases from J; junction bases left unmatched: 7. Written as DNA, the CDR3 is TGTGCCAGCAGTTCTAGCGGGAGTAGGGTAGAGACCCAGTACTTC. Protein sequence: CASSSSGSRVETQYF.

Written as DNA, the CDR3 is TGTGCCAGCAGCCCAGGACAGGGGAAGAATTCACCCCTCCACTTT. This encodes CASSPGQGKNSPLHF. The J gene is TRBJ1-6, the V gene TRBV9; the match to TRBD1 covers 9 bases. Germline CDR1 and CDR2: SGDLS and YYNGEE. The CDR3 consists of 15 residues. Trimming removed 4 bases from V and 7 bases from J; junction bases left unmatched: 6.

A remark on this clone: The conserved phenylalanine or tryptophan is not found at the CDR3 terminus, so this likely reflects a read error. The J gene is TRBJ2-3, the V gene TRBV28; 12 bases line up with TRBD2. This CDR3 spans 19 amino acids. V lost 2 bases and J lost 4; bases outside the gene matches: 13. The V gene's germline CDR1 is MDHEN and CDR2 SYDVKM. CDR3 in amino acids: CASSLEGLAGLGAPDTQYL. CDR3 bases: TGTGCCAGCAGTTTAGAGGGACTAGCGGGCCTAGGGGCACCAGATACGCAGTATCTT.

The chain recombines TRBV6-5 with TRBJ1-4; the D is unclear. The CDR3 length is 14 residues. In germline, CDR1 is MNHEY, CDR2 SVGAGI. Deletions cut 2 bases from V and 0 bases from J, with 4 bases between. CDR3: CASSYVTTNEKLFF. In DNA form, the CDR3 reads TGTGCCAGCAGTTACGTAACAACTAATGAAAAACTGTTTTTT.